This T cell receptor beta chain was obtained from a study of CD8+CD57+ T cells in acquired aplastic anemia. Background on the study: Across the sorted CD4+ and CD8+ cells, DNA amounts averaged approximately 3 ug. Study results and limitations: Found in both controls and patients were twenty-nine CD8+ CDR3 sequences.

Investigators profiled TCR beta VDJ and CDR3 from genomic DNA template. MiXCR was run by TCRdb on the reads, yielding one entry per CDR3 protein. Among about 120,000 distinct CDR3 sequences listed, less than 50% were seen once. Germline-derived CDR1 and CDR2 are SQVTM and ANQGSEA. V trimming: 5 bases; J trimming: 7 bases; junction bases outside the gene matches: 4. There are 13 residues in the CDR3. Concerning this clonotype itself: Its target is unknown.

Patients selected for sequencing had displayed CD8+CD57+ cell expansion by flow cytometry. Severe acquired aplastic anemia was diagnosed in all patients. Among the patients, none had received any therapy at the time of blood sampling. This chain uses TRBV29-1 with TRBJ1-4; 10 bases are shared with TRBD1. The sequence came from a human donor with aplastic anemia. Sequenced sample: sorted CD4+, CD8+, or CD8+CD57+ T cells (not recorded which) from PBMCs. The CDR3 coding sequence is TGCAGCGTTTGGACAGGGGGAGGTGAAAAACTGTTTTTT. Translation gives CSVWTGGGEKLFF.